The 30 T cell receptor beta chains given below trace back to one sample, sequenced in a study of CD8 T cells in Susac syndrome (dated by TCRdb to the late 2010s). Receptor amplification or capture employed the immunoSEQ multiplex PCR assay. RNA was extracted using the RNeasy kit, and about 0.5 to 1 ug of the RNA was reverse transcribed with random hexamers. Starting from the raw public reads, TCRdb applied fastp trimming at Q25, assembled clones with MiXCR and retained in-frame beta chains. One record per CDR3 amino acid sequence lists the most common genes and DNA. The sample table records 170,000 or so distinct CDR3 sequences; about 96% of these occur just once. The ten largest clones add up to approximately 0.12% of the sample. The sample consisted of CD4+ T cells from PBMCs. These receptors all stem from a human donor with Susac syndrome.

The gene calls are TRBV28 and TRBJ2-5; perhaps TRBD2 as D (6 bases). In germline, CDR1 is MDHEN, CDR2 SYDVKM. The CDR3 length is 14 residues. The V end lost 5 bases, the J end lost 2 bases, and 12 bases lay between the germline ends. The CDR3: CASSGLSRQETQYF. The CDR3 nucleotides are TGTGCCAGCAGTGGACTATCCCGGCAAGAGACCCAGTACTTC.

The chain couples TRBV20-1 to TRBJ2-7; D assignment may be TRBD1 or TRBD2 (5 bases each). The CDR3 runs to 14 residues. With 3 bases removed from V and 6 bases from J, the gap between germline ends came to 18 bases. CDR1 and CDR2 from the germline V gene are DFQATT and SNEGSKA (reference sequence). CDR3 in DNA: TGCAGTGCTAGCCGCCCCGGGACCCCGAGCGAGCAGTACGTC. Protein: CSASRPGTPSEQYV.

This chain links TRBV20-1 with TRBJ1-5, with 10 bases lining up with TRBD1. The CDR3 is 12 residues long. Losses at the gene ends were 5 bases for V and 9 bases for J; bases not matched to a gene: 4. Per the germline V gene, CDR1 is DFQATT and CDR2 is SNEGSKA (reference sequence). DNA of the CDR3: TGCAGTGCTGGGAGGACAGGGGGGCCCCAGCATTTT. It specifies CSAGRTGGPQHF.

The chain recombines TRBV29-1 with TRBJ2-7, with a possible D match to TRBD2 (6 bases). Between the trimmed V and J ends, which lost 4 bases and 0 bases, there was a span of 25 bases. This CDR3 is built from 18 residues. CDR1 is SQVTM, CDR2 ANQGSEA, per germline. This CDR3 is CSVGEGSEGRRSSYEQYV. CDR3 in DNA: TGCAGCGTTGGCGAAGGTTCGGAGGGCAGAAGAAGCTCCTACGAGCAGTACGTC.

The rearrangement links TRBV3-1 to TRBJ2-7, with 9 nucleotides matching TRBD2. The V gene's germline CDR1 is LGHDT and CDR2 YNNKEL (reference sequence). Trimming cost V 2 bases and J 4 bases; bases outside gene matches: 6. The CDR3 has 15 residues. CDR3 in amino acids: CASSQSAGGQYEQYV. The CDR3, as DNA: TGTGCCAGCAGCCAATCTGCGGGGGGGCAGTACGAGCAGTACGTC.

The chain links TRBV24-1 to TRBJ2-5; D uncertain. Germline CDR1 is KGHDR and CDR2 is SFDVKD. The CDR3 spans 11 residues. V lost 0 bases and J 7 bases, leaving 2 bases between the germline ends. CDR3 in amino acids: CATSDLVTQYF. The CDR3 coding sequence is TGTGCCACCAGTGATTTGGTGACCCAGTACTTC.

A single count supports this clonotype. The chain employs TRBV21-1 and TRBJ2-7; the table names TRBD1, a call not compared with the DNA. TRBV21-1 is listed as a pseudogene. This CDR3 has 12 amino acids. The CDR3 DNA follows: TGTGCCAGCAGCACCAGGGTCTACGAGCAGTACTTC. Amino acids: CASSTRVYEQYF.

The CDR3 sequence: CASSYLTRETQYF. CDR3 sequence (DNA): TGTGCCAGCAGCTACCTAACTCGGGAGACCCAGTACTTC. The rearrangement uses TRBV7-8 and TRBJ2-5; no reliable D call. V dropped 4 bases and J dropped 5 bases, with 11 bases sitting between them. CDR1 and CDR2 from the germline V gene are SGHVS and FQNEAQ. The CDR3 is made up of 13 amino acids.

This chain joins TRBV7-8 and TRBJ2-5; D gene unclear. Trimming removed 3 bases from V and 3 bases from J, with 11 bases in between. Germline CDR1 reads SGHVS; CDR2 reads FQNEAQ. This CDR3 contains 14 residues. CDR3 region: CASSFWGREETQYF. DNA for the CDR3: TGTGCCAGCAGCTTTTGGGGAAGGGAAGAGACCCAGTACTTC.

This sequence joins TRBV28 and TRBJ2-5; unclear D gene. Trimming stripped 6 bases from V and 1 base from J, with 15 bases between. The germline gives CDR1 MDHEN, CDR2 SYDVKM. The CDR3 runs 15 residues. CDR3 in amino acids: CASSPMPRTQETQYF. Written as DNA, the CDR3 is TGTGCCAGCAGCCCTATGCCTAGGACCCAAGAGACCCAGTACTTC.

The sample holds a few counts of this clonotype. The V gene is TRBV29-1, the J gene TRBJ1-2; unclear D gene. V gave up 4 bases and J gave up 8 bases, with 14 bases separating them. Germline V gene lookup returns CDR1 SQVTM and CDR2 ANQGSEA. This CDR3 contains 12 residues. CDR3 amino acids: CSVGTGGSGYTF. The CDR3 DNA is TGCAGCGTTGGGACGGGCGGGTCGGGCTACACCTTC.

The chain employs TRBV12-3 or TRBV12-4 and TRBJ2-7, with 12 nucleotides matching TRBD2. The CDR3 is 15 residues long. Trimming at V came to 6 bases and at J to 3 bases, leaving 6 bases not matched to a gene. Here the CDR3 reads CASSVGLAGNYEQYF. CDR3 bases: TGTGCCAGCAGCGTCGGACTAGCGGGAAACTACGAGCAGTACTTC.

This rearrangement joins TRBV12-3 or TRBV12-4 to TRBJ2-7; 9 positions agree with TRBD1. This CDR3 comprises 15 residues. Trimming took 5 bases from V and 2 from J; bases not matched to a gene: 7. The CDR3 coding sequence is TGTGCCAGCAGTGGACGGACAGGGGAGCCCTACGAGCAGTACTTC. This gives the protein CASSGRTGEPYEQYF.

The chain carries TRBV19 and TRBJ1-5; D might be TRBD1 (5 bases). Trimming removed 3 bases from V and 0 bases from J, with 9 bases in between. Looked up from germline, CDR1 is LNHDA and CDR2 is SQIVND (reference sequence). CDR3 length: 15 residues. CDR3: CASSIRGDSNQPQHF. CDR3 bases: TGTGCCAGTAGTATCAGAGGGGATAGCAATCAGCCCCAGCATTTT.

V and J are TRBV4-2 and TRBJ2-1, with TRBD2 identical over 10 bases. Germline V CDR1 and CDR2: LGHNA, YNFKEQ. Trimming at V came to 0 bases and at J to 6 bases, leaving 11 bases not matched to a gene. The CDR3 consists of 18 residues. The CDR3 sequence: CASSQDRSLAGEGNEQFF. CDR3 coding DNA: TGTGCCAGCAGCCAAGATAGGTCGCTAGCGGGGGAGGGCAATGAGCAGTTCTTC.

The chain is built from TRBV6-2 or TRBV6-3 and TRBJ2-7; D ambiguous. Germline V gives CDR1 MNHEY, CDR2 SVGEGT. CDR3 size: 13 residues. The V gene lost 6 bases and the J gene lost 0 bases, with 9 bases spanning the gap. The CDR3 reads CASRPALSYEQYF. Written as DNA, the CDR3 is TGTGCCAGCAGACCAGCGCTCTCCTACGAGCAGTACTTC.

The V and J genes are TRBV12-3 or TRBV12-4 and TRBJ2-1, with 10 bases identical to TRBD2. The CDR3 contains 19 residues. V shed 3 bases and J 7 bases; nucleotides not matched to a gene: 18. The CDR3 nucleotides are TGTGCCAGCAGTTTTCTTCCCGGTGCGGGACTAGCGTTGGAAAATGAGCAGTTCTTC. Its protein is CASSFLPGAGLALENEQFF.

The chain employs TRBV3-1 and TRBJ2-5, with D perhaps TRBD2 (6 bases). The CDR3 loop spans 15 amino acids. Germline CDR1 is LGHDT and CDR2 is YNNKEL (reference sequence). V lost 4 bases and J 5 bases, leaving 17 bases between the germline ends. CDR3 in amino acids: CASSRRLDPSETQYF. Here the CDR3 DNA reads TGTGCCAGCAGCCGTCGACTAGATCCTAGTGAGACCCAGTACTTC.

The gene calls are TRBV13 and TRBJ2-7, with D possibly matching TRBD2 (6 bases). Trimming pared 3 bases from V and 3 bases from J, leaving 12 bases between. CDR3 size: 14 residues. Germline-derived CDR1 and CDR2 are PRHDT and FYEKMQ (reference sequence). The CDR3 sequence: CASSLGGVSYEQYF. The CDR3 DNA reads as TGTGCCAGCAGCTTGGGCGGGGTTAGCTACGAGCAGTACTTC.

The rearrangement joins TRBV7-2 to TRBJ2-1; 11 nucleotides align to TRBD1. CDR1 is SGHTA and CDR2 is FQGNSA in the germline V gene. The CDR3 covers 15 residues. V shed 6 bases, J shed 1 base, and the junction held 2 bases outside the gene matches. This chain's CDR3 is CASSRDRGSYNEQFF. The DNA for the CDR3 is TGTGCCAGCAGTAGGGACAGGGGGTCCTACAATGAGCAGTTCTTC.

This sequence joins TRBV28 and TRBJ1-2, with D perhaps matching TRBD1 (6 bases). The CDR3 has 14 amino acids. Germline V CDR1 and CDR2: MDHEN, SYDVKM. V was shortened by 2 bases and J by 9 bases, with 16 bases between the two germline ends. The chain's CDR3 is CASSLGDGGRSYTF. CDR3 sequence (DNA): TGTGCCAGCAGTTTAGGAGACGGGGGGCGTAGCTACACCTTC.

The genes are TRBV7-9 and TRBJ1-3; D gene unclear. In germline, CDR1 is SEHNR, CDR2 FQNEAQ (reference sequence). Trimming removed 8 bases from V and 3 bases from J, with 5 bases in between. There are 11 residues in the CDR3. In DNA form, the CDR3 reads TGTGCCAGCTCCATTGGAAACACCATATATTTT. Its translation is CASSIGNTIYF.

This CDR3 reads CASSFGLRETQYF. The CDR3 DNA is TGTGCCAGCAGCTTCGGACTCCGGGAGACCCAGTACTTC. V gene TRBV6-6 combines with J gene TRBJ2-5, with D perhaps TRBD2 (5 bases). Germline assignment: CDR1 MNHNY and CDR2 SVGAGI (reference sequence). With 6 bases removed from V and 5 bases from J, the gap between germline ends came to 13 bases. The CDR3 extends over 13 amino acids.

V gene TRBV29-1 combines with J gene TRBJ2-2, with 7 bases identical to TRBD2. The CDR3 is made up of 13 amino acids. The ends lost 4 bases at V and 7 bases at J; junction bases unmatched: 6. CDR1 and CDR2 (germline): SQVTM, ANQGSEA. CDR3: CSVVKPSGGELFF. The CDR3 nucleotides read TGCAGCGTTGTCAAACCTAGCGGCGGGGAGCTGTTTTTT.

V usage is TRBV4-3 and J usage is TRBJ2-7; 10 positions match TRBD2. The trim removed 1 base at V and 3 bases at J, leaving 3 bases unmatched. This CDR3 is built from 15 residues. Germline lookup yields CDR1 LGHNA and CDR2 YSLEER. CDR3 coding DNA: TGCGCCAGCAGCCAAGCTAGCGGGAGTTACTACGAGCAGTACTTC. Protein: CASSQASGSYYEQYF.

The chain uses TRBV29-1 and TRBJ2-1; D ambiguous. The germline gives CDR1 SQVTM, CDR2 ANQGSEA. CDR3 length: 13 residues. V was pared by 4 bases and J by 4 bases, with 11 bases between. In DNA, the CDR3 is TGCAGCGTTGTCAGCAACCAGTACAATGAGCAGTTCTTC. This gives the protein CSVVSNQYNEQFF.

CDR3: CAWSPPLPYNEQFF. CDR3 sequence (DNA): TGTGCCTGGAGTCCCCCCCTCCCCTACAATGAGCAGTTCTTC. The chain uses TRBV30 and TRBJ2-1, with no clear D. The CDR3 consists of 14 residues. Germline V CDR1 and CDR2: GTSNPN, SVGIG (reference sequence). V dropped 2 bases and J dropped 2 bases, with 10 bases sitting between them.

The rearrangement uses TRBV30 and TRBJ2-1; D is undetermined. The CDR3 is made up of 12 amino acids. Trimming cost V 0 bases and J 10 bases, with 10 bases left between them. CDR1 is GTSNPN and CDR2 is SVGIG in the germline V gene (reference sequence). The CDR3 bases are TGTGCCTGGAGTGTAGCCCAACAAGAGCAGTTCTTC. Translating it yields CAWSVAQQEQFF.

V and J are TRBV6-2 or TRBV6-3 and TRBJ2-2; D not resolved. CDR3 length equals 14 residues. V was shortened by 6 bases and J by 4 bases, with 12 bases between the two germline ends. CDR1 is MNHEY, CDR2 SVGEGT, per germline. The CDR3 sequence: CASSSMGSTGELFF. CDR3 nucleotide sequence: TGTGCCAGCAGCAGCATGGGTAGCACCGGGGAGCTGTTTTTT.

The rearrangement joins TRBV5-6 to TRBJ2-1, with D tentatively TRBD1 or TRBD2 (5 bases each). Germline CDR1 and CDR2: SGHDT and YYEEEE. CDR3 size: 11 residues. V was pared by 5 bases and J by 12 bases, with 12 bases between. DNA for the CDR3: TGTGCCAGCAGGGGCCTGGGACGGCAGTTCTTC. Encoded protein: CASRGLGRQFF.